These 20 T cell receptor beta chains were sequenced from one sample in a study of T cell responses to AZD1222 COVID-19 vaccine. Method: immunoSEQ multiplex PCR; TCRdb's copy keeps in-frame clones and lacks some. The data contain more than 140,000 clones, under 95% of them singletons. Sequencing used peripheral blood, obtained on day 0 of AZD1222 vaccination. The receptors derive from an adult in good health.

The chain joins TRBV27 to TRBJ2-7; 7 nucleotides match TRBD1. Germline lookup yields CDR1 MNHEY and CDR2 SMNVEV (reference sequence). The CDR3 covers 12 residues. J gave up 3 bases and V 8 bases, and 4 bases lay outside the gene matches. In DNA form, the CDR3 reads TGTGCCAGCGAAGACAGGGTCTACGAGCAGTACTTC. Its protein product is CASEDRVYEQYF.

The rearrangement links TRBV6-5 to TRBJ2-1; 7 bases line up with TRBD2. Germline values: CDR1 MNHEY, CDR2 SVGAGI. J gave up 2 bases and V 6 bases, and 7 bases lay outside the gene matches. This CDR3 contains 15 residues. The CDR3, as DNA: TGTGCCAGCAGGTTCGGGGGGTCAGCCTACAATGAGCAGTTCTTC. This gives the protein CASRFGGSAYNEQFF.

The chain couples TRBV2 to TRBJ1-5, with a possible D match to TRBD1 (5 bases). The CDR3 is made up of 15 amino acids. Germline assignment: CDR1 SNHLY and CDR2 FYNNEI. Trimming pared 6 bases from V and 4 bases from J, leaving 16 bases between. For the CDR3, the DNA is TGTGCCAGCAGGTTAGGGGTTCAGGTTAATCAGCCCCAGCATTTT. It specifies CASRLGVQVNQPQHF.

The chain couples TRBV6-4 to TRBJ1-6; tentatively, D is TRBD1 (5 bases). The V end was cut by 6 bases, the J end by 7 bases, with 16 bases between. The CDR3 totals 15 residues. The germline V gene encodes CDR1 MRHNA and CDR2 SNTAGT. In DNA, the CDR3 is TGTGCCAGCAGCCGACAGCCCGGCGGGAATTCACCCCTCCACTTT. Residues: CASSRQPGGNSPLHF.

The V and J genes are TRBV19 and TRBJ2-1; no clear D. The CDR3 extends over 13 amino acids. V gave up 7 bases and J gave up 5 bases, with 12 bases separating them. Germline CDR1 is LNHDA and CDR2 is SQIVND (reference sequence). CDR3 protein: CASKGNIDNEQFF. DNA for the CDR3: TGTGCCAGTAAAGGGAATATCGACAATGAGCAGTTCTTC.

The genes are TRBV7-2 and TRBJ2-3; D not certain. The V gene's germline CDR1 is SGHTA and CDR2 FQGNSA. V was pared by 6 bases and J by 2 bases, with 6 bases between. CDR3 length equals 12 residues. CDR3 sequence: CASSLYTDTQYF. The CDR3 DNA follows: TGTGCCAGCAGTTTGTACACAGATACGCAGTATTTT.

The genes are TRBV4-2 and TRBJ2-1; tentatively, D is TRBD1 (6 bases). Germline CDR1 LGHNA, CDR2 YNFKEQ. This CDR3 spans 14 amino acids. V shed 4 bases and J shed 4 bases, with 11 bases lying between them. CDR3 amino acids: CASSPHRDYNEQFF. The CDR3 DNA is TGTGCCAGCAGCCCGCACAGGGATTACAATGAGCAGTTCTTC.

The chain combines TRBV6-5 with TRBJ2-7, with 8 bases identical to TRBD1. V was clipped by 2 bases and J by 6 bases; unmatched bases: 6. The CDR3 extends over 14 amino acids. Germline V CDR1 and CDR2: MNHEY, SVGAGI. The CDR3 DNA is TGTGCCAGCAGTTACGGAGACAGGGGAACCGAGCAGTACTTC. This translates into CASSYGDRGTEQYF.

The chain couples TRBV3-1 (or the pseudogene TRBV3-2) to TRBJ1-6; 8 bases are shared with TRBD1. The germline V gene has CDR1 LGHDT and CDR2 YNNKEL (reference sequence). The CDR3 totals 19 residues. After removal of 2 bases from V and 5 bases from J, the junction contained 14 bases not matched to a gene. CDR3 protein: CASSQKEGQDKFNNSPLHF. CDR3 nucleotides: TGTGCCAGCAGCCAAAAGGAGGGACAGGACAAATTTAATAATTCACCCCTCCACTTT.

V usage is TRBV9 and J usage is TRBJ1-1; D not resolved. Germline CDR1 and CDR2: SGDLS and YYNGEE. The ends were cut back, 0 bases at V and 3 bases at J, with 6 bases in the middle. The CDR3 covers 13 residues. CDR3: CASSVGSDTEAFF. In DNA form, the CDR3 reads TGTGCCAGCAGCGTAGGGTCTGACACTGAAGCTTTCTTT.

The V gene is TRBV6-4, the J gene TRBJ2-5; 10 bases are a match to TRBD2. Germline-derived CDR1 and CDR2 are MRHNA and SNTAGT. The CDR3 is 18 residues long. Trimming took 0 bases from V and 6 from J; bases not matched to a gene: 13. CDR3 bases: TGTGCCAGCAGTGACTCGAAGAGGCTAGCGGGAGCCTTGAAGACCCAGTACTTC. Protein product: CASSDSKRLAGALKTQYF.

The chain carries TRBV5-1 and TRBJ2-2; a possible D gene is TRBD2 (5 bases). This CDR3 has 16 amino acids. V was clipped by 2 bases and J by 7 bases, with 18 bases between them. Germline lookup yields CDR1 SGHRS and CDR2 YFSETQ. For the CDR3, the DNA is TGCGCCAGCAGCTTTTGGACGGACTCGGCACGCGGGGAGCTGTTTTTT. It yields the protein CASSFWTDSARGELFF. The entire variable domain, with the rest obtained from reference TRBV5-1 and TRBJ2-2, is as follows: KAGVTQTPRYLIKTRGQQVTLSCSPISGHRSVSWYQQTPGQGLQFLFEYFSETQRNKGNFPGRFSGRQFSNSRSEMNVSTLELGDSALYLCASSFWTDSARGELFFGEGSRLTVL.

This clone was counted once. The chain uses TRBV30 and TRBJ1-1; no clear D. The CDR3 is 11 amino acids. Per germline, CDR1 GTSNPN and CDR2 SVGIG (reference sequence). Trimming shortened V by 5 bases and J by 3 bases, and 7 bases separated the two germline ends. In DNA, the CDR3 is TGTGCCTGGGGCCGGTACACTGAAGCTTTCTTT. Amino acids: CAWGRYTEAFF.

The chain is built from TRBV19 and TRBJ2-7; TRBD1 or TRBD2 may be the D gene (5 bases each). The CDR3 covers 15 residues. The germline V gene has CDR1 LNHDA and CDR2 SQIVND (reference sequence). Trimming pared 9 bases from V and 2 bases from J, leaving 20 bases between. For the CDR3, the DNA is TGTGCCAGCTCGAGGGTGGCAGACAGAACCTACGAGCAGTACTTC. This encodes CASSRVADRTYEQYF.

Points on this clone: An end of the junction differs from the germline gene, which may be a read error. The CDR3 region is CAISGGSNTGELFF. The CDR3 coding sequence is TGTGCCATATCCGGGGGTTCGAATACCGGGGAGCTGTTTTTT. V is TRBV6-5 and J is TRBJ2-2; tentatively, D is TRBD2 (6 bases). The CDR3 is 14 residues long. CDR1 is MNHEY, CDR2 SVGAGI, per germline.

This chain uses TRBV19 with TRBJ2-1; tentatively, D is TRBD1 or TRBD2 (6 bases each). The germline gives CDR1 LNHDA, CDR2 SQIVND (reference sequence). This CDR3 has 15 residues. Trimming removed 3 bases at V and 6 bases at J, with 15 bases between. In nucleotides, the CDR3 is TGTGCCAGTAGTATTATGGGGGGCTCGGGCAATGAGCAGTTCTTC. Translation: CASSIMGGSGNEQFF.

DNA for the CDR3: TGTGCCAGCAGCGCTTTCCTGGCTCTCTCTGGAAACACCATATATTTT. As protein: CASSAFLALSGNTIYF. The genes are TRBV6-2 or TRBV6-3 and TRBJ1-3; D not resolved. CDR3 size: 16 residues. The V and J ends lost 6 bases and 0 bases respectively, with 15 bases between them. Germline V CDR1 and CDR2: MNHEY, SVGEGT.

In DNA form, the CDR3 reads TGTGCCAGCAGCCAAGACAATAGCAATCAGCCCCAGCATTTT. This sequence encodes CASSQDNSNQPQHF. The rearrangement joins TRBV21-1 to TRBJ1-5; the table's D call TRBD1 went unverified against the DNA. TRBV21-1 is an annotated pseudogene. CDR3 size: 14 residues.

This clone was observed a single time. The V call is TRBV4-1, the J call TRBJ2-1; TRBD2 matches 9 bases. The J segment lost 8 bases and the V segment lost 0 bases, leaving 8 bases of the junction unmatched. This CDR3 is 16 amino acids long. The germline gives CDR1 MGHRA, CDR2 YSYEKL. The CDR3 nucleotides read TGCGCCAGCAGCCAAGAAGCGGGAGGCCGAGGGGATGAGCAGTTCTTC. The encoded protein is CASSQEAGGRGDEQFF.

The chain's CDR3 is CASSSFDSGNQPQHF. In DNA, the CDR3 is TGTGCCAGCAGCTCATTCGACAGCGGCAATCAGCCCCAGCATTTT. The rearrangement joins TRBV7-9 to TRBJ1-5; D may be TRBD1 (5 bases). Trimming left V 4 bases short and J 2 bases short, with 12 bases between. The CDR3 loop spans 15 amino acids. Per the germline V gene, CDR1 is SEHNR and CDR2 is FQNEAQ (reference sequence).